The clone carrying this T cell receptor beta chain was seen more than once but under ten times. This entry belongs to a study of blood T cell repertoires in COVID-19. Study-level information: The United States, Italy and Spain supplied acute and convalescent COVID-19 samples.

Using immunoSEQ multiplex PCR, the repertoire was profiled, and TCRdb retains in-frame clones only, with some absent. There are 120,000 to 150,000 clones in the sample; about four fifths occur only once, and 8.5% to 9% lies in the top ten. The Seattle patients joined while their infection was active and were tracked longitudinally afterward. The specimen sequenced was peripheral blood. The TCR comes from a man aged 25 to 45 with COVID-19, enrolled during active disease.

The CDR3 DNA follows: TGCAGCGGACAGGGAAGCACTGAAGCTTTCTTT. Amino acids: CSGQGSTEAFF. This rearrangement joins TRBV29-1 to TRBJ1-1; 7 bases agree with TRBD1. This CDR3 has 11 amino acids. J gave up 4 bases and V 7 bases, and 3 bases lay outside the gene matches. Germline CDR1 SQVTM, CDR2 ANQGSEA.